This paragraph reports one TCR beta chain. The data originate from a study of T cell changes during pregnancy in multiple sclerosis. Repertoires were generated with immunoSEQ multiplex PCR, while TCRdb's copy carries only in-frame clones and drops some. The sample lists approximately 60,000 clones, 90% to 95% occurring once. V shed 0 bases and J 7 bases; nucleotides not matched to a gene: 7. CDR3 length: 17 residues. From germline, CDR1 is SGHNT and CDR2 YENEEA. The chain couples TRBV11-3 to TRBJ2-1, with 12 nucleotides matching TRBD1. This receptor was taken from a female donor with multiple sclerosis, enrolled in a pregnancy study. Sequencing was performed on peripheral blood, taken before pregnancy. CDR3 sequence: CASSLEPGQGAGNEQFF. The DNA for the CDR3 is TGTGCCAGCAGCTTAGAACCGGGACAGGGGGCTGGGAATGAGCAGTTCTTC.